These 18 T cell receptor beta chains were all obtained from the same sample, sequenced in a study of cytomegalovirus exposure and HLA in healthy donors. The PCR ran on 60 Vbeta and 13 Jbeta primers. This table comes from immunoSEQ multiplex PCR, and its TCRdb copy is limited to in-frame clones, with some not included. Of approximately 130,000 clones in the sample, about 80% were seen once. Sequencing was performed on PBMCs. These receptors originate from a woman aged 40 to 50 in good health and CMV-seronegative.

The gene calls are TRBV5-1 and TRBJ2-2; 9 nucleotides align to TRBD2. The CDR3 sequence is 16 residues long. The germline gives CDR1 SGHRS, CDR2 YFSETQ. The V and J ends lost 4 bases and 1 base, in that order; junction bases with no gene match: 5. CDR3 coding DNA: TGCGCCAGCAGCCTTAGCGGGGGACAGAACACCGGGGAGCTGTTTTTT. It specifies CASSLSGGQNTGELFF.

The sample holds a few counts of this clone. The chain carries TRBV2 and TRBJ2-5, with D maybe TRBD2 (6 bases). The CDR3 covers 14 residues. The V end was cut by 6 bases, the J end by 2 bases, with 13 bases between. Looked up from germline, CDR1 is SNHLY and CDR2 is FYNNEI. Here the CDR3 DNA reads TGTGCCAGCAGGAGGGCGGGATATCAAGAGACCCAGTACTTC. Residues: CASRRAGYQETQYF. Combining the CDR3 with reference TRBV2 and TRBJ2-5 gives the whole variable domain EPEVTQTPSHQVTQMGQEVILRCVPISNHLYFYWYRQILGQKVEFLVSFYNNEISEKSEIFDDQFSVERPDGSNFTLKIRSTKLEDSAMYFCASRRAGYQETQYFGPGTRLLVL.

This chain connects TRBV10-3 to TRBJ1-1, with a possible D match to TRBD1 (5 bases). Germline CDR1 ENHRY, CDR2 SYGVKD. This CDR3 comprises 17 residues. V lost 8 bases to trimming and J lost 3 bases, with 25 bases between them. The CDR3 DNA follows: TGTGCCATCCGTGGGGGGTCAGGTACGGAGGGAGACACTGAAGCTTTCTTT. This encodes CAIRGGSGTEGDTEAFF.

As regards this clone: Germline is not matched at one junction end, which may reflect a read error. This chain links TRBV7-9 with TRBJ1-1; maybe TRBD1 (5 bases). Germline loops: CDR1 SEHNR, CDR2 FQNEAQ (reference sequence). This CDR3 contains 13 residues. For the CDR3, the DNA is TGTGCCAGCAGCTTGACAGTGAACCCTGAAGCTTTCTTT. Amino acid sequence: CASSLTVNPEAFF. Full variable domain (remainder filled in from reference TRBV7-9 and TRBJ1-1): DTGVSQNPRHKITKRGQNVTFRCDPISEHNRLYWYRQTLGQGPEFLTYFQNEAQLEKSRLLSDRFSAERPKGSFSTLEIQRTEQGDSAMYLCASSLTVNPEAFFGQGTRLTVV.

The chain combines TRBV4-2 with TRBJ1-5, with D tentatively TRBD1 (5 bases). The V gene's germline CDR1 is LGHNA and CDR2 YNFKEQ. The V and J ends lost 0 bases and 5 bases respectively, with 11 bases between them. The CDR3 is 15 amino acids. CDR3 loop: CASSQDLGGHQPQHF. CDR3 DNA: TGTGCCAGCAGCCAAGATCTGGGGGGTCATCAGCCCCAGCATTTT.

V gene TRBV10-3 combines with J gene TRBJ1-4; D is ambiguous. CDR1 and CDR2 (germline): ENHRY, SYGVKD. CDR3 length: 15 amino acids. The V end lost 7 bases, the J end lost 0 bases, and 12 bases lay between the germline ends. CDR3 nucleotide sequence: TGTGCCATCAAACAAACCGACTCAACTAATGAAAAACTGTTTTTT. Translated, it gives CAIKQTDSTNEKLFF.

The CDR3 loop is CASSLQAGEQYF. In DNA, the CDR3 is TGTGCCAGCAGCTTACAGGCGGGCGAGCAGTACTTC. V and J are TRBV13 and TRBJ2-7, with D perhaps matching TRBD2 (5 bases). Germline-derived CDR1 and CDR2 are PRHDT and FYEKMQ (reference sequence). CDR3 length: 12 amino acids. Trimming shortened V by 2 bases and J by 6 bases, and 8 bases separated the two germline ends.

In nucleotides, the CDR3 is TGTGCCAGCAGCTTATTAGCGGGAGGGCCGAGGACAGATACGCAGTATTTT. As protein: CASSLLAGGPRTDTQYF. The genes are TRBV7-8 and TRBJ2-3, with TRBD2 identical over 11 bases. The V gene's germline CDR1 is SGHVS and CDR2 FQNEAQ. With V trimmed by 2 bases and J by 3 bases, 7 bases remained unmatched. CDR3 size: 17 residues. The variable domain in full, with the rest retrieved from reference TRBV7-8 and TRBJ2-3, is GAGVSQSPRYKVAKRGQDVALRCDPISGHVSLFWYQQALGQGPEFLTYFQNEAQLDKSGLPSDRFFAERPEGSVSTLKIQRTQQEDSAVYLCASSLLAGGPRTDTQYFGPGTRLTVL.

The rearrangement joins TRBV19 to TRBJ2-5, with 12 bases lining up with TRBD1. The trim removed 4 bases at V and 4 bases at J, leaving 7 bases unmatched. The CDR3 sequence is 16 residues long. CDR1 and CDR2 (germline): LNHDA, SQIVND (reference sequence). CDR3 amino acids: CASSNPGQGAGETQYF. CDR3 DNA: TGTGCCAGTAGTAACCCGGGACAGGGGGCGGGAGAGACCCAGTACTTC. Looking up the rest from reference TRBV19 and TRBJ2-5 gives the full variable domain: DGGITQSPKYLFRKEGQNVTLSCEQNLNHDAMYWYRQDPGQGLRLIYYSQIVNDFQKGDIAEGYSVSREKKESFPLTVTSAQKNPTAFYLCASSNPGQGAGETQYFGPGTRLLVL.

The genes are TRBV9 and TRBJ1-6; D not resolved. CDR3 length: 15 amino acids. Germline V gene data show CDR1 as SGDLS and CDR2 as YYNGEE. The V end was cut by 3 bases, the J end by 7 bases, with 14 bases between. The CDR3 reads CASSAAGRQNSPLHF. The CDR3, as DNA: TGTGCCAGCAGCGCCGCGGGCAGGCAGAATTCACCCCTCCACTTT.

This clone was seen only a few times. The chain carries TRBV18 and TRBJ2-1; a weak D match, TRBD2 (5 bases). The germline V gene has CDR1 KGHSH and CDR2 LQKENI. The CDR3 is 13 amino acids. Trimming removed 2 bases from V and 9 bases from J, with 11 bases in between. The CDR3 reads CASSPAGGSEQFF. The CDR3 bases are TGTGCCAGCTCACCAGCTGGAGGAAGTGAGCAGTTCTTC.

The chain couples TRBV7-2 to TRBJ2-7; TRBD2 matches 7 bases. Germline V gene lookup returns CDR1 SGHTA and CDR2 FQGNSA. V shed 1 base and J 2 bases; nucleotides not matched to a gene: 8. The CDR3 sequence is 16 residues long. CDR3 sequence reads: CASSLDLGRGTYEQYF. CDR3 bases: TGTGCCAGCAGCTTAGACTTGGGGAGGGGCACCTACGAGCAGTACTTC.

This clone was counted between two and nine times. This chain uses TRBV5-1 with TRBJ2-3; 8 positions match TRBD1. The CDR3 runs to 17 residues. Per the germline V gene, CDR1 is SGHRS and CDR2 is YFSETQ. The V gene end was trimmed by 3 bases and the J gene end by 1 base; junction bases not matched to a gene: 10. The CDR3 nucleotides are TGCGCCAGCAGCTCACTCGACAGGGGCTGGGGCACAGATACGCAGTATTTT. This gives the protein CASSSLDRGWGTDTQYF.

The chain is built from TRBV5-1 and TRBJ2-3, with TRBD2 matching 8 bases. The junction had 4 bases not matched to a gene; V was cut back by 0 bases and J by 4 bases. The CDR3 runs 15 residues. CDR1 is SGHRS, CDR2 YFSETQ, per germline. The CDR3 sequence is CASSLGAGDPDTQYF. CDR3 bases: TGCGCCAGCAGCTTGGGAGCGGGAGACCCAGATACGCAGTATTTT.

The chain combines TRBV4-2 with TRBJ2-1; 14 bases map to TRBD2. Unmatched junction bases numbered 2, after V lost 4 bases and J lost 9 bases. Per the germline V gene, CDR1 is LGHNA and CDR2 is YNFKEQ. CDR3 length: 14 amino acids. This CDR3 reads CASSPTSGRAEQFF. The CDR3, as DNA: TGTGCCAGCAGCCCGACTAGCGGGAGGGCTGAGCAGTTCTTC.

The CDR3 loop reads CASSARGPSGNTIYF. CDR3 bases: TGTGCCAGCAGCGCCAGGGGGCCCTCTGGAAACACCATATATTTT. The V and J genes are TRBV9 and TRBJ1-3; 8 positions agree with TRBD1. CDR1 and CDR2 (germline): SGDLS, YYNGEE. The junction had 2 bases not matched to a gene; V was cut back by 3 bases and J by 0 bases. This CDR3 has 15 residues.

The chain links TRBV19 to TRBJ2-1; 10 nucleotides align to TRBD2. The ends lost 8 bases at V and 5 bases at J; junction bases unmatched: 6. The CDR3 totals 14 residues. Germline V gene data show CDR1 as LNHDA and CDR2 as SQIVND (reference sequence). The CDR3 DNA is TGTGCCAGTGGCTGGACTAGCGGAAACAATGAGCAGTTCTTC. It specifies CASGWTSGNNEQFF.

This clone was observed a few times. The rearrangement joins TRBV28 to TRBJ1-1; TRBD1 is a possible D gene (6 bases). Germline loops: CDR1 MDHEN, CDR2 SYDVKM. V was shortened by 6 bases and J by 3 bases, with 11 bases between the two germline ends. There are 13 residues in the CDR3. CDR3 sequence reads: CASSPQGYTEAFF. CDR3 nucleotides: TGTGCCAGCAGCCCCCAGGGGTACACTGAAGCTTTCTTT.